The clone carrying this TCR beta chain was observed many times. The method was immunoSEQ multiplex PCR; TCRdb's version includes in-frame clones alone and lacks a portion of them. The sample lists approximately 300,000 clones, about 84% occurring once. The source of the sample is a study of blood T cell repertoires in COVID-19. Study context: Sites in the United States, Italy and Spain provided acute and convalescent COVID-19 samples. PBMCs, B-cell-depleted T cells, or T cells provided the cDNA or gDNA that made up the material.

The CDR3 has 14 amino acids. The germline V gene encodes CDR1 MNHEY and CDR2 SMNVEV (reference sequence). Trimming took 5 bases from V and 4 from J; bases not matched to a gene: 5. The receptor was derived from a woman in her 50s with acute or convalescent COVID-19. The chain carries TRBV27 and TRBJ2-7, with 10 bases fitting TRBD1. The material sequenced was peripheral blood. CDR3 coding DNA: TGTGCCAGCAGTGCGACAGGGGGCGCTTACGAGCAGTACTTC. It is translated as CASSATGGAYEQYF.